These 8 T cell receptor beta chains came from one sample sequenced in a study of cytomegalovirus exposure and HLA in healthy donors (dated by TCRdb to about 2017). The library was obtained by the immunoSEQ multiplex PCR assay. For the multiplex PCR, a mixture combining 60 forward primers for TCR Vbeta segments and 13 reverse primers for TCR Jbeta segments was used. Imported from immuneACCESS, the table was reduced by TCRdb to in-frame sequences with V and J called. These copies leave out some clones; in studies compared against another copy, an unresolved V gene accounts for under half, and the cause of the remainder is not known. The sample includes approximately 200,000 clones, with 83% observed a single time. Approximately 1.4% of the sample comes from the top ten. The specimen was PBMCs. The source is a girl aged 10-17 years in good health and CMV-seronegative.

V gene TRBV28 combines with J gene TRBJ1-5; possible D gene TRBD1, 5 bases. V gave up 8 bases and J gave up 2 bases, with 22 bases separating them. This CDR3 is built from 17 residues. Looked up from germline, CDR1 is MDHEN and CDR2 is SYDVKM. CDR3 in DNA: TGTGCCAGCTTTCAGGGCGGTAGGTTTGAAGGCAATCAGCCCCAGCATTTT. Protein product: CASFQGGRFEGNQPQHF.

Here the CDR3 reads CASSLGLASYEQYF. Written as DNA, the CDR3 is TGTGCCAGCAGCCTAGGACTAGCCTCCTACGAGCAGTACTTC. The gene calls are TRBV6-6 and TRBJ2-5; TRBD2 matches 8 bases. The DNA end lines up better with TRBJ2-7; the J call may be wrong. The CDR3 runs to 14 residues. Germline CDR1 MNHNY, CDR2 SVGAGI (reference sequence).

This clone occurred once. The V and J genes are TRBV9 and TRBJ1-2; D remains unclear. The V gene lost 0 bases and the J gene lost 4 bases, with 10 bases spanning the gap. This CDR3 is built from 14 residues. Germline V lookup: CDR1 SGDLS, CDR2 YYNGEE. The CDR3 nucleotides are TGTGCCAGCAGCGTAGCTGGTAAGAGCTATGGCTACACCTTC. Encoded protein: CASSVAGKSYGYTF.

J is TRBJ2-5 and V is TRBV7-6; D is possibly TRBD1 (5 bases). Germline V gene data show CDR1 as SGHVS and CDR2 as FNYEAQ. Trimming took 4 bases from V and 1 from J, leaving 13 bases between them. The CDR3 runs 15 residues. CDR3 nucleotide sequence: TGTGCCAGCAGCTCTCGAAGGGGCATCCAAGAGACCCAGTACTTC. It encodes CASSSRRGIQETQYF.

J is TRBJ2-1 and V is TRBV11-3; 7 positions agree with TRBD2. CDR3 size: 15 residues. Germline trimming cut 4 bases from V and 8 bases from J; bases unmatched to any gene: 11. The germline CDR1 and CDR2 sequences are SGHNT and YENEEA. The CDR3 sequence: CASSYSRLALDEQFF. CDR3 DNA: TGTGCCAGCAGCTATAGTAGACTAGCCTTGGATGAGCAGTTCTTC.

This clone was counted at least ten times. This rearrangement joins TRBV2 to TRBJ1-1, with unresolved D. CDR3 length: 10 amino acids. The germline V and J ends were trimmed by 3 bases and 11 bases, with 7 bases remaining between them. The germline V gene has CDR1 SNHLY and CDR2 FYNNEI. CDR3 region: CASSDRWAFF. Here the CDR3 DNA reads TGTGCCAGCAGTGACAGGTGGGCTTTCTTT.

This clone was seen more than once but under ten times. The rearrangement uses TRBV7-2 and TRBJ1-5; D not resolved. This CDR3 has 13 amino acids. CDR1 is SGHTA and CDR2 is FQGNSA in the germline V gene. The V end lost 3 bases, the J end lost 3 bases, and 6 bases lay between the germline ends. The CDR3 protein is CASSLNNNQPQHF. The DNA of the CDR3 is TGTGCCAGCAGCTTGAACAACAATCAGCCCCAGCATTTT.

This clone showed up just once. The chain's CDR3 is CASSLGLAGGQETQYF. CDR3 coding DNA: TGTGCCAGCAGTTTAGGCCTAGCGGGGGGTCAAGAGACCCAGTACTTC. The V gene is TRBV28, the J gene TRBJ2-5; 11 bases agree with TRBD2. Trimming at V came to 2 bases and at J to 2 bases, leaving 4 bases not matched to a gene. CDR3 length: 16 residues. The germline CDR1 and CDR2 sequences are MDHEN and SYDVKM. The full variable domain, completed using reference TRBV28 and TRBJ2-5, is DVKVTQSSRYLVKRTGEKVFLECVQDMDHENMFWYRQDPGLGLRLIYFSYDVKMKEKGDIPEGYSVSREKKERFSLILESASTNQTSMYLCASSLGLAGGQETQYFGPGTRLLVL.